This is a list of T cell receptor beta chains from one sample in a study of blood T cell repertoires in COVID-19. The repertoire was sequenced with immunoSEQ multiplex PCR; TCRdb's copy has only in-frame clones and lacks some. The data contain about 270,000 clones, more than 85% of them seen just once; the ten biggest clones take up around 2.8%. Sequences were obtained from PBMCs or T cells enriched from blood (not recorded which). Source of these receptors: a man between 40 and 49 years old who had been exposed to COVID-19. Both conserved end residues are part of each CDR3. A D gene is named only where the DNA matches it firmly. Size is stated for part of the rows, as once, few or many counts, or as a class when the clone is expanded.

d_gene	abundance	v_gene	j_gene	CDR3aa	CDR3nt
.	.	TRBV9	TRBJ1-2	CASSVAFSSYGYTF	TGTGCCAGCAGCGTAGCTTTTAGCAGCTATGGCTACACCTTC
TRBD2	.	TRBV23-1	TRBJ2-3	CASSPRGLAGGPGTDTQYF	TGCGCCAGCAGTCCCCGGGGCCTAGCGGGAGGGCCGGGCACAGATACGCAGTATTTT
TRBD1	.	TRBV30	TRBJ1-2	CAWFSHRDREYGYTF	TGTGCCTGGTTCTCTCACCGGGACAGGGAGTATGGCTACACCTTC
TRBD2	once	TRBV28	TRBJ2-1	CASNDSGSHNEQFF	TGTGCCAGCAATGATAGCGGGAGCCACAATGAGCAGTTCTTC
TRBD1	.	TRBV5-1	TRBJ1-1	CASSPRRTGEATEAFF	TGCGCCAGCAGCCCCCGAAGGACAGGGGAGGCCACTGAAGCTTTCTTT
TRBD1	.	TRBV5-1	TRBJ1-4	CASSVGQGHEKLFF	TGCGCCAGCAGCGTTGGACAGGGCCATGAAAAACTGTTTTTT
.	.	TRBV7-2	TRBJ1-3	CASSLIGTRSGNTIYF	TGTGCCAGCAGCCTGATCGGGACACGCTCTGGAAACACCATATATTTT
.	.	TRBV11-2	TRBJ1-1	CASSFLTGRFAEAFF	TGTGCCAGCAGCTTTTTGACAGGACGCTTCGCTGAAGCTTTCTTT
TRBD2	.	TRBV5-5	TRBJ2-7	CASSLSWREVTYEQYF	TGTGCCAGCAGCTTGAGTTGGCGGGAGGTTACCTACGAGCAGTACTTC
.	.	TRBV12-3/TRBV12-4	TRBJ1-2	CASSTGPILTF	TGTGCCAGCAGCACAGGCCCCATCCTCACCTTC
TRBD1	.	TRBV19	TRBJ2-6	CASSIGTGGHGANVLTF	TGTGCCAGTAGTATAGGGACAGGGGGACATGGGGCCAACGTCCTGACTTTC
TRBD2	.	TRBV2	TRBJ2-7	CASSELAEPYEQYF	TGTGCCAGCAGTGAGCTAGCGGAGCCCTACGAGCAGTACTTC
.	.	TRBV15	TRBJ1-5	CATSDRGTADQPQHF	TGTGCCACCAGCGACCGCGGGACTGCCGATCAGCCCCAGCATTTT
TRBD2	.	TRBV24-1	TRBJ2-1	CATSDLGLAGYNEQFF	TGTGCCACCAGTGACCTCGGACTAGCGGGGTACAATGAGCAGTTCTTC
.	.	TRBV30	TRBJ2-1	CAWSVGSIDEQFF	TGTGCCTGGAGTGTTGGTTCTATAGATGAGCAGTTCTTC
.	.	TRBV7-2	TRBJ2-1	CASSLGPPDYNEQFF	TGTGCCAGCAGCTTAGGGCCGCCAGACTACAATGAGCAGTTCTTC
.	.	TRBV3-1/TRBV3-2	TRBJ2-2	CASNPTTGTTGELFF	TGTGCCAGCAACCCAACAACGGGAACCACCGGGGAGCTGTTTTTT
TRBD2	.	TRBV7-2	TRBJ2-3	CASSQILAGGPDTQYF	TGTGCCAGCAGCCAGATTCTAGCGGGAGGGCCAGATACGCAGTATTTT
.	.	TRBV6-5	TRBJ1-3	CASSPRGTAGNTIYF	TGTGCCAGCAGCCCAAGGGGTACTGCTGGAAACACCATATATTTT
.	.	TRBV30	TRBJ1-3	CAWSLSDISSGNTIYF	TGTGCCTGGAGTCTATCGGACATAAGCTCTGGAAACACCATATATTTT
TRBD1	once	TRBV10-3	TRBJ2-3	CAISSKGATTDTQYF	TGTGCCATCAGTTCTAAGGGGGCAACCACAGATACGCAGTATTTT
.	.	TRBV15	TRBJ2-5	CATSRDFGGQETQYF	TGTGCCACCAGCAGAGATTTCGGCGGCCAAGAGACCCAGTACTTC
TRBD1	.	TRBV28	TRBJ1-5	CASSGLRGRRNQPQHF	TGTGCCAGCAGTGGCCTAAGGGGGCGCAGAAATCAGCCCCAGCATTTT
.	once	TRBV3-1/TRBV3-2	TRBJ1-1	CASSRSEAPNTEAFF	TGTGCCAGCAGCCGCTCCGAAGCCCCGAACACTGAAGCTTTCTTT
.	.	TRBV19	TRBJ1-2	CASSRTDISFFNYGYTF	TGTGCCAGTAGCAGGACAGATATTAGTTTTTTTAACTATGGCTACACCTTC
.	.	TRBV7-2	TRBJ2-2	CASRGDLNTGELFF	TGTGCCAGCAGGGGAGACTTGAACACCGGGGAGCTGTTTTTT
TRBD2	.	TRBV27	TRBJ2-1	CASSLLGTSGYNEQFF	TGTGCCAGCAGTTTATTAGGGACTAGCGGTTACAATGAGCAGTTCTTC
.	.	TRBV9	TRBJ2-7	CASSARGQGGYEQYF	TGTGCCAGCAGCGCCAGAGGACAGGGAGGGTACGAGCAGTACTTC
TRBD1	.	TRBV2	TRBJ1-5	CATGTGGEQPQHF	TGTGCCACAGGGACAGGGGGCGAACAGCCCCAGCATTTT
TRBD2	.	TRBV2	TRBJ2-1	CASSEAASGRIRDNEQFF	TGTGCCAGCAGTGAAGCGGCTAGCGGGAGGATAAGGGACAATGAGCAGTTCTTC
.	.	TRBV29-1	TRBJ1-2	CSVDDATAYGYTF	TGCAGCGTTGACGACGCGACAGCCTATGGCTACACCTTC
.	.	TRBV6-2/TRBV6-3	TRBJ1-5	CASSYQGFGQPQHF	TGTGCCAGCAGTTACCAGGGCTTTGGGCAGCCCCAGCATTTT
TRBD1	.	TRBV6-5	TRBJ1-5	CASSYSSNRGQQPQHF	TGTGCCAGCAGTTACTCATCGAACAGGGGGCAACAGCCCCAGCATTTT
.	.	TRBV4-1	TRBJ1-1	CAREKGGAATEAFF	TGCGCCCGAGAGAAGGGAGGGGCAGCCACTGAAGCTTTCTTT
.	.	TRBV2	TRBJ1-2	CASVTSNYGYTF	TGTGCCAGCGTTACATCTAACTATGGCTACACCTTC
.	.	TRBV5-6	TRBJ2-7	CASSREGGFGEQYF	TGTGCCAGCAGCCGGGAAGGTGGTTTCGGCGAGCAGTACTTC
TRBD1	many	TRBV5-1	TRBJ2-7	CASSWTGTGYEQYF	TGCGCCAGCAGCTGGACCGGGACAGGCTACGAGCAGTACTTC
.	.	TRBV9	TRBJ1-4	CASSPHPTGGEKLFF	TGTGCCAGCAGCCCCCACCCGACTGGGGGGGAAAAACTGTTTTTT
TRBD2	.	TRBV7-3	TRBJ2-1	CASSLLAGVQFF	TGTGCCAGCAGCTTACTTGCGGGAGTGCAGTTCTTC
TRBD1	.	TRBV30	TRBJ1-2	CAWTVGRGVANYGYTF	TGTGCCTGGACCGTTGGCAGGGGGGTAGCTAACTATGGCTACACCTTC
TRBD1	.	TRBV28	TRBJ1-2	CASSFHGTGVVYGYTF	TGTGCCAGCAGTTTCCACGGGACAGGGGTGGTCTATGGCTACACCTTC
TRBD2	once	TRBV5-6	TRBJ2-5	CASTNLVGLAGVGETQYF	TGTGCCAGCACCAACCTCGTGGGACTAGCGGGAGTGGGGGAGACCCAGTACTTC
.	.	TRBV24-1	TRBJ1-1	CATSARESEAFF	TGTGCCACCAGTGCACGGGAGTCTGAAGCTTTCTTT
TRBD2	.	TRBV30	TRBJ2-7	CAWSLAGGFSEQYF	TGTGCCTGGAGTCTAGCGGGAGGGTTTTCCGAGCAGTACTTC
.	once	TRBV6-5	TRBJ1-6	CASSLSSGRREPLHF	TGTGCCAGCAGCTTATCCTCAGGGAGGAGGGAACCCCTCCACTTT
TRBD1	.	TRBV29-1	TRBJ2-3	CSGGQGVVDTQYF	TGCAGCGGGGGACAGGGGGTAGTAGATACGCAGTATTTT
.	.	TRBV6-2/TRBV6-3	TRBJ1-2	CASSYVAPGGYGYTF	TGTGCCAGCAGTTACGTAGCACCCGGGGGATATGGCTACACCTTC
.	.	TRBV9	TRBJ2-2	CASSGAGHHLPGELFF	TGTGCCAGCAGCGGAGCAGGGCACCACCTCCCCGGGGAGCTGTTTTTT
.	.	TRBV3-1/TRBV3-2	TRBJ2-7	CASSQSMGTESYEQYF	TGTGCCAGCAGCCAAAGCATGGGGACTGAATCCTACGAGCAGTACTTC
.	.	TRBV30	TRBJ1-5	CAWSPRLNQPQHF	TGTGCCTGGAGTCCCCGGTTGAATCAGCCCCAGCATTTT
TRBD1	.	TRBV3-1/TRBV3-2	TRBJ1-4	CASSLDRRGQAGLGEKLFF	TGTGCCAGCAGCCTCGATCGCAGAGGACAGGCCGGCCTGGGTGAAAAACTGTTTTTT
TRBD2	.	TRBV11-3	TRBJ2-1	CASAGLAGAYEQFF	TGTGCCAGCGCGGGACTAGCGGGAGCATATGAGCAGTTCTTC
.	.	TRBV18	TRBJ1-5	CASSPSVNQPQHF	TGTGCCAGCTCACCGTCAGTTAATCAGCCCCAGCATTTT
.	.	TRBV30	TRBJ1-1	CARGRRVGAFF	TGTGCCCGGGGCAGGCGGGTAGGAGCTTTCTTT